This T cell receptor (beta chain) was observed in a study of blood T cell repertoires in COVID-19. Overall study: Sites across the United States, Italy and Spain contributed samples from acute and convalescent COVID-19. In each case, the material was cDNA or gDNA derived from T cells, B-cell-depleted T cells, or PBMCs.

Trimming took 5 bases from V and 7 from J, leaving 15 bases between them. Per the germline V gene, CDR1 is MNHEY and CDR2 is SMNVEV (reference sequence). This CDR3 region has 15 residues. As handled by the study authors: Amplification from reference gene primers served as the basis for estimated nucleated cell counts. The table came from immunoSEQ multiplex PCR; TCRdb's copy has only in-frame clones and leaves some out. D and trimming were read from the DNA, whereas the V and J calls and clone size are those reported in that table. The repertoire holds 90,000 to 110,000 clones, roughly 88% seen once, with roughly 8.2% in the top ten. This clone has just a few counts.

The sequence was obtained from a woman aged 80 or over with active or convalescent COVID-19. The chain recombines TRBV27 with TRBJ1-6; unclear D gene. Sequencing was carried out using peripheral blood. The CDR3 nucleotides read TGTGCCAGCAGTCGAACGGGGTGGGGAAATTCACCCCTCCACTTT. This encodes CASSRTGWGNSPLHF.